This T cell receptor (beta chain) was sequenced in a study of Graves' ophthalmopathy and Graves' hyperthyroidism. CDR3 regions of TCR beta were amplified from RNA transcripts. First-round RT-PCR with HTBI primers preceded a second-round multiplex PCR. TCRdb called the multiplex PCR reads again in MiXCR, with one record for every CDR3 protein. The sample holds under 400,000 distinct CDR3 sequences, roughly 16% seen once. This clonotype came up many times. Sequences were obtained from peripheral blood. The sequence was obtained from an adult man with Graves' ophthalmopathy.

CDR3 coding DNA: TGTGCCAGCAGTTTATCACAGCTAAATTCACCCCTCCACTTT. Its translation: CASSLSQLNSPLHF. The chain employs TRBV28 and TRBJ1-6; no definite D call. The ends were cut back, 1 base at V and 7 bases at J, with 8 bases in the middle. The CDR3 totals 14 residues. Germline assignment: CDR1 MDHEN and CDR2 SYDVKM.